These T cell receptor beta chains were read from a single sample in a study of blood T cell repertoires in COVID-19. TCRdb's copy holds only in-frame clones and misses some; the assay was immunoSEQ multiplex PCR. The table has under 300,000 clones, 75% to 90% seen once; the top ten hold about 0.94%. The sample comprised peripheral blood. The origin of the receptors is a woman aged 40 to 50 who had recovered from COVID-19. Each CDR3 is given with its conserved first and last residue. The D gene is left open where the match is weak. Clone size is stated in some rows and not others, as once, few, many or a class when expanded.

TRBV4-1	-	TRBJ2-7	TRBD1	TGCGCCAGCAGCTTCAAGGTTGGGACAGGGACCTACGAGCAGTACTTC	CASSFKVGTGTYEQYF
TRBV2	-	TRBJ2-7	-	TGTGCCAGCACGGCGGGATCCTACGAGCAGTACTTC	CASTAGSYEQYF
TRBV5-1	-	TRBJ2-7	TRBD1	TGCGCCAGCAGCTTGTACAGGACAGGGAGTGAGCAGTACTTC	CASSLYRTGSEQYF
TRBV7-2	-	TRBJ2-3	-	TGTGCCAGCCTAAGCGGAACAGATACGCAGTATTTT	CASLSGTDTQYF
TRBV2	-	TRBJ2-3	TRBD1	TGTGCCAGCAGTGAAGCCCTTAACAGGGGGATGGCAGATACGCAGTATTTT	CASSEALNRGMADTQYF
TRBV28	-	TRBJ2-5	-	TGTGCCAGCAGTTCGCACGATGCCGGCGGGATACAAGAGACCCAGTACTTC	CASSSHDAGGIQETQYF
TRBV11-2	-	TRBJ2-5	TRBD2	TGTGCCAGCAGCTTTTATAGCGGGGGGGCTGGGGAGACCCAGTACTTC	CASSFYSGGAGETQYF
TRBV5-1	once	TRBJ2-3	TRBD2	TGCGCCAGCAGCTCGGGGGCTAGCGGGAGTGGCACAGATACGCAGTATTTT	CASSSGASGSGTDTQYF
TRBV3-1/TRBV3-2	-	TRBJ2-2	TRBD1	TGTGCCAGCAGCCAAACCCCGGCGACAGGGGGCTTTGGCACCGGGGAGCTGTTTTTT	CASSQTPATGGFGTGELFF
TRBV6-6	few	TRBJ1-6	TRBD1	TGTGCCAGCAGTGCCCGACAGGGCCAAAGGGCTTCACCCCTCCACTTT	CASSARQGQRASPLHF
TRBV15	-	TRBJ2-3	TRBD2	TGTGCCACCAGCAGAGATGTAGCGGGAGGGCCAGATACGCAGTATTTT	CATSRDVAGGPDTQYF
TRBV30	-	TRBJ2-3	-	TGTGCCTGGATTCGAAGACAGACAGATACGCAGTATTTT	CAWIRRQTDTQYF
TRBV23-1	-	TRBJ1-6	TRBD1	TGCGCCAGCAGTCAGCTCACGACAGGGTCCAATTCACCCCTCCACTTT	CASSQLTTGSNSPLHF
TRBV4-1	once	TRBJ2-2	TRBD2	TGCGCCAGCAGCCACCGAGGAATACCTTTCGGACTAGCGGGAGGGAACACCGGGGAGCTGTTTTTT	CASSHRGIPFGLAGGNTGELFF
TRBV28	-	TRBJ2-2	-	TGTGCCAGCAGCCCTACGACAGACTCGAACACCGGGGAGCTGTTTTTT	CASSPTTDSNTGELFF
TRBV6-5	once	TRBJ1-1	TRBD1	TGTGCCAGCAGTTCGCCCAGGGACAGGGAGTCCACTGAAGCTTTCTTT	CASSSPRDRESTEAFF
TRBV6-1	-	TRBJ2-2	TRBD1	TGTGCCAGCAGTGTATGGGACAGGGGAGGCACCGGGGAGCTGTTTTTT	CASSVWDRGGTGELFF
TRBV28	-	TRBJ1-1	-	TGTGCCAGCAGTTTAAATCAGGAGAACACTGAAGCTTTCTTT	CASSLNQENTEAFF
TRBV6-4	-	TRBJ2-1	TRBD1	TGTGCCAGCAGCTATCGGGGACAGGGAAGGGATGAGCAGTTCTTC	CASSYRGQGRDEQFF
TRBV7-6	-	TRBJ2-5	TRBD2	TGTGCCAGCAGCTTAGTGGCTAGCGGGGATTCGTACCAAGAGACCCAGTACTTC	CASSLVASGDSYQETQYF
TRBV15	-	TRBJ1-2	-	TGTGCCACCAGCAGGGGGGAGGGACTCAAGGGCTACACCTTC	CATSRGEGLKGYTF
TRBV10-2	-	TRBJ2-1	TRBD2	TGCGCCAGCAGTGTTAGCGGGAGGGCCGATGAGCAGTTCTTC	CASSVSGRADEQFF
TRBV4-2	-	TRBJ2-1	TRBD2	TGTGCCAGCAGCCTAGCGGGAGAGGGGTACAATGAGCAGTTCTTC	CASSLAGEGYNEQFF
TRBV30	-	TRBJ1-4	-	TGTGCCTGGAGTGCACAGGGCGCGAGCCTGCTTTTT	CAWSAQGASLLF
TRBV6-6	-	TRBJ2-3	-	TGTGCCAGCAAACTAGCCGCCGCAGATACGCAGTATTTT	CASKLAAADTQYF
TRBV19	-	TRBJ2-7	TRBD1	TGTGCCAGTAGTGCCGAGGACAGGGTGACTCGCGAGCAGTACTTC	CASSAEDRVTREQYF
TRBV14	-	TRBJ2-7	-	TGTGCCAGCAGCCAAGCCGGGACATACTCCGCCGAGCAGTACTTC	CASSQAGTYSAEQYF
TRBV7-2	-	TRBJ2-2	-	TGTGCCAGCAGCCTACAGGGGAACACCGGGGAGCTGTTTTTT	CASSLQGNTGELFF
TRBV11-3	-	TRBJ2-7	TRBD1	TGTGCCAGCAGCTTAGGCGGGACAGGGAGGTACGAGCAGTACTTC	CASSLGGTGRYEQYF
TRBV19	-	TRBJ1-2	TRBD1	TGTGCCAGTAGTCCGAGTCCCGGGACAGTGGCGGGGAGCTACACCTTC	CASSPSPGTVAGSYTF